This paragraph covers one T cell receptor (beta chain) sequence. Germline V gene lookup returns CDR1 KGHDR and CDR2 SFDVKD. With V trimmed by 4 bases and J by 4 bases, 3 bases remained unmatched. The CDR3 loop spans 15 amino acids. Using immunoSEQ multiplex PCR, the repertoire was profiled, and TCRdb retains in-frame clones only, with some absent. The repertoire includes roughly 190,000 clones, approximately 84% of them detected once, and about 5.1% sits in the top ten. These data originate in a study of blood T cell repertoires in COVID-19. Study overall: Specimens from acute and convalescent COVID-19 originated in the United States, Italy and Spain.

V is TRBV24-1 and J is TRBJ1-5, with 10 bases lining up with TRBD1. This receptor was taken from an older woman with active or convalescent COVID-19. The material sequenced was peripheral blood. CDR3 sequence: CATSERTGGNQPQHF. CDR3 DNA: TGTGCCACCAGTGAGCGGACAGGGGGAAATCAGCCCCAGCATTTT.